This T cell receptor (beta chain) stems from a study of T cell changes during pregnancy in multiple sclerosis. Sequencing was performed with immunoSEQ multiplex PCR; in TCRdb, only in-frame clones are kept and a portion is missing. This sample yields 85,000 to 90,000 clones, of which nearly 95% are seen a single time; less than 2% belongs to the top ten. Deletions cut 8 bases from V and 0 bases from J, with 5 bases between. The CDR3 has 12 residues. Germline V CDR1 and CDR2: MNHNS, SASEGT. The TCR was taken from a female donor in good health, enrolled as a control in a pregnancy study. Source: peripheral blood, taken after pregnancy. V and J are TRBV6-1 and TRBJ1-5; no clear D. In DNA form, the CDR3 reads TGTGCCAGCGCTAATAGCAATCAGCCCCAGCATTTT. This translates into CASANSNQPQHF.